The 12 T cell receptor beta chains below all came from one sample that was sequenced in a study of T cells after somatic rescue of genetic block. Repertoires were generated with immunoSEQ multiplex PCR, while TCRdb's copy carries only in-frame clones and drops some. This table holds approximately 88,000 clones, 75% to 90% found once. The specimen was peripheral blood mononuclear cells (PBMCs). The receptors come from a woman under 30.

The chain links TRBV5-5 to TRBJ1-5, with TRBD1 as a possible D gene (5 bases). CDR1 is SGHKS and CDR2 is YYEKEE in the germline V gene (reference sequence). This CDR3 has 16 amino acids. V was cut by 4 bases and J by 1 base, with 15 bases left in between. DNA for the CDR3: TGTGCCAGCAGCCCCACCCCCAGGGCCAGCAATCAGCCCCAGCATTTT. This translates into CASSPTPRASNQPQHF.

V is TRBV27 and J is TRBJ2-1; D not certain. V shed 3 bases and J shed 3 bases, with 0 bases lying between them. This CDR3 has 11 amino acids. CDR1 is MNHEY and CDR2 is SMNVEV in the germline V gene (reference sequence). For the CDR3, the DNA is TGTGCCAGCAGTTTCTACAATGAGCAGTTCTTC. Translated: CASSFYNEQFF.

The chain links TRBV19 to TRBJ2-1; the D gene is possibly TRBD2 (6 bases). Germline V gene data show CDR1 as LNHDA and CDR2 as SQIVND (reference sequence). Trimming took 3 bases from V and 8 from J, leaving 14 bases between them. This CDR3 has 14 residues. The DNA for the CDR3 is TGTGCCAGTAGTATCTCGACTAGTACGGATGAGCAGTTCTTC. Translating gives CASSISTSTDEQFF.

The chain uses TRBV28 and TRBJ2-3; no reliable D call. The CDR3 has 15 amino acids. V was trimmed by 5 bases and J by 0 bases, leaving 12 bases between them. Germline values: CDR1 MDHEN, CDR2 SYDVKM. CDR3 sequence: CASSPPRPSTDTQYF. As DNA, the CDR3 is TGTGCCAGCAGTCCGCCCAGGCCGAGCACAGATACGCAGTATTTT.

The chain combines TRBV13 with TRBJ2-7, with D unresolved. Trimming removed 5 bases from V and 3 bases from J, with 11 bases in between. Germline V gives CDR1 PRHDT, CDR2 FYEKMQ (reference sequence). The CDR3 is 13 residues long. The CDR3 DNA is TGTGCCAGCAGCCCTCGGAAAAGCTACGAGCAGTACTTC. Its translation: CASSPRKSYEQYF.

The chain employs TRBV6-5 and TRBJ2-3; D not certain. CDR1 is MNHEY and CDR2 is SVGAGI in the germline V gene. CDR3 size: 14 residues. Trimming stripped 8 bases from V and 0 bases from J, with 12 bases between. The CDR3 DNA reads as TGTGCCAGCTCTGGCAGGTCCAGCACAGATACGCAGTATTTT. Its translation is CASSGRSSTDTQYF.

The J gene is TRBJ1-4, the V gene TRBV28; D is perhaps TRBD1 (5 bases). V was pared by 5 bases and J by 0 bases, with 10 bases between. The germline V gene has CDR1 MDHEN and CDR2 SYDVKM. The CDR3 is 15 residues long. In DNA, the CDR3 is TGTGCCAGCAGTCCTACAGGAGCAACTAATGAAAAACTGTTTTTT. It translates to CASSPTGATNEKLFF.

The chain carries TRBV6-1 and TRBJ1-3; tentative D call: TRBD1 (5 bases). The CDR3 loop spans 14 amino acids. V gave up 7 bases and J gave up 3 bases, with 13 bases separating them. The germline CDR1 and CDR2 sequences are MNHNS and SASEGT. The CDR3 loop is CASKRGDGGNTIYF. DNA for the CDR3: TGTGCCAGCAAAAGAGGGGACGGTGGAAACACCATATATTTT.

This rearrangement joins TRBV13 to TRBJ2-1, with D possibly being TRBD2 (6 bases). Looked up from germline, CDR1 is PRHDT and CDR2 is FYEKMQ (reference sequence). CDR3 length: 16 residues. V was cut by 5 bases and J by 0 bases, with 14 bases left in between. Here the CDR3 DNA reads TGTGCCAGCAGCCTAACGGGCGGGACCTCCTACAATGAGCAGTTCTTC. This sequence encodes CASSLTGGTSYNEQFF.

The chain has TRBV9 and TRBJ2-2, with a possible D match to TRBD1 (7 bases). This CDR3 has 16 amino acids. Trimming cost V 0 bases and J 4 bases, with 13 bases left between them. Germline V gives CDR1 SGDLS, CDR2 YYNGEE. DNA of the CDR3: TGTGCCAGCAGCGTAGGTTGGCAGGGGGGCACCGGGGAGCTGTTTTTT. It translates to CASSVGWQGGTGELFF.

The V and J genes are TRBV18 and TRBJ2-5; TRBD1 agrees at 7 bases. The CDR3 length is 14 residues. The J segment lost 2 bases and the V segment lost 6 bases, leaving 6 bases of the junction unmatched. Germline V gene lookup returns CDR1 KGHSH and CDR2 LQKENI. CDR3 region: CASSPPGQQETQYF. Here the CDR3 DNA reads TGTGCCAGCTCCCCGCCGGGACAGCAAGAGACCCAGTACTTC.

V gene TRBV9 combines with J gene TRBJ1-4, with 8 bases matching TRBD1. With V trimmed by 0 bases and J by 7 bases, 8 bases remained unmatched. Germline CDR1 reads SGDLS; CDR2 reads YYNGEE. CDR3 size: 16 residues. The CDR3 protein is CASSVGNPTGAEKLFF. Here the CDR3 DNA reads TGTGCCAGCAGCGTAGGGAATCCGACAGGGGCTGAAAAACTGTTTTTT. The full variable domain, rest sourced from reference TRBV9 and TRBJ1-4, is DSGVTQTPKHLITATGQRVTLRCSPRSGDLSVYWYQQSLDQGLQFLIQYYNGEERAKGNILERFSAQQFPDLHSELNLSSLELGDSALYFCASSVGNPTGAEKLFFGSGTQLSVL.